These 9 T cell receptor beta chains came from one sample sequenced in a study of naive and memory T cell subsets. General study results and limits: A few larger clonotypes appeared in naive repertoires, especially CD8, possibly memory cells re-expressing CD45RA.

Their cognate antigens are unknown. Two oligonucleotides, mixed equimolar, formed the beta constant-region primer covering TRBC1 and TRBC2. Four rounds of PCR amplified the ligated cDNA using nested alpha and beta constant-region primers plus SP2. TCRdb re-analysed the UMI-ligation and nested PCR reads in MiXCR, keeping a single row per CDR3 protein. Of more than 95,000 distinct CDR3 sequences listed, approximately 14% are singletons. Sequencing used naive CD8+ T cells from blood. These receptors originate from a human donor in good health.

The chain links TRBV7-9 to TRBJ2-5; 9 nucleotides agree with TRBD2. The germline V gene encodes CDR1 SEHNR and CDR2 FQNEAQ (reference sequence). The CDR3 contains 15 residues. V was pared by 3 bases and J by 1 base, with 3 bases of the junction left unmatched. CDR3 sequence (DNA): TGTGCCAGCAGCTTTCCGGGACTAGCCCAAGAGACCCAGTACTTC. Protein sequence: CASSFPGLAQETQYF. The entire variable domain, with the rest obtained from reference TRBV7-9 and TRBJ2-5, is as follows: DTGVSQNPRHKITKRGQNVTFRCDPISEHNRLYWYRQTLGQGPEFLTYFQNEAQLEKSRLLSDRFSAERPKGSFSTLEIQRTEQGDSAMYLCASSFPGLAQETQYFGPGTRLLVL.

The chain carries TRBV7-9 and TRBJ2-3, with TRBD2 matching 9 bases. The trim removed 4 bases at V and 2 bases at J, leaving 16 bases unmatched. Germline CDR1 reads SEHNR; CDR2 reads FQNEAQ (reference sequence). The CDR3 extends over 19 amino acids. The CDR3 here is CASSSLGRLAALYTDTQYF. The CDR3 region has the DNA TGTGCCAGCAGCTCCCTGGGACGACTAGCGGCGCTATACACAGATACGCAGTATTTT.

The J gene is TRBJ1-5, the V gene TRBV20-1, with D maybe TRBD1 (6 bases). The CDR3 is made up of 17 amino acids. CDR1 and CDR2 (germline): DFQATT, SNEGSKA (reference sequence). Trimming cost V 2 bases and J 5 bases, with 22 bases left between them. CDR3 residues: CSARLPGVWQSDQPQHF. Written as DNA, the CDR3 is TGCAGTGCTAGACTCCCAGGGGTGTGGCAATCGGATCAGCCCCAGCATTTT.

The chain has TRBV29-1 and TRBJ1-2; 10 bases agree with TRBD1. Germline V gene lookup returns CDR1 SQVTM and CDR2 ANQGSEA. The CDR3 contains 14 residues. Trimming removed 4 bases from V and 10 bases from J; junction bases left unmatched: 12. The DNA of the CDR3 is TGCAGCGTTGGACAGGGGGCCGCCGGAGTACTCTACACCTTC. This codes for CSVGQGAAGVLYTF.

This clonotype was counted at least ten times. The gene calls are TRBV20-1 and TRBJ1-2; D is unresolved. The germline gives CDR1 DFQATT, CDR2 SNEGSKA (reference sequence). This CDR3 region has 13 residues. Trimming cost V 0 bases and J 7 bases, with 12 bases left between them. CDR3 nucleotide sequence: TGCAGTGCTAGAGATCTGTGGTCTACTGGCTACACCTTC. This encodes CSARDLWSTGYTF.

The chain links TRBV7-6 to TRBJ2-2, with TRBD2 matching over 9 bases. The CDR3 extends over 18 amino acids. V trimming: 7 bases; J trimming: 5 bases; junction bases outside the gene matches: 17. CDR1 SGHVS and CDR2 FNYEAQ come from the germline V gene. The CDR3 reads CASTSLGTSSSDTGELFF. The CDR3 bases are TGTGCCAGCACCTCGCTTGGGACTAGCTCCTCAGATACCGGGGAGCTGTTTTTT.

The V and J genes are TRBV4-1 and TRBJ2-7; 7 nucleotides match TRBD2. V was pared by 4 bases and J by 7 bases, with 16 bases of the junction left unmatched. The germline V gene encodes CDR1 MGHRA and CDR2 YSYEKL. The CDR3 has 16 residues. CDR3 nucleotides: TGCGCCAGCAGCCCTACTCGCGGGAGATACCTCGGAGAGCAGTACTTC. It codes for CASSPTRGRYLGEQYF.

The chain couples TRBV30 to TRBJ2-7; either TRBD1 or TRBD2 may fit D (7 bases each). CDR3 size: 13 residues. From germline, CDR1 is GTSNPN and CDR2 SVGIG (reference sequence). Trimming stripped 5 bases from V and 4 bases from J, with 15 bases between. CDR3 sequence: CAWDQGGRYEQYF. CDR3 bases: TGTGCCTGGGATCAGGGGGGGCGGTACGAGCAGTACTTC.

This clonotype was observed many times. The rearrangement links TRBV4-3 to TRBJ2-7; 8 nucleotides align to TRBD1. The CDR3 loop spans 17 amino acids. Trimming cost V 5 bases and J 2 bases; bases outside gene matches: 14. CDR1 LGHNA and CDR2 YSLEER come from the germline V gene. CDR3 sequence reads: CASSGVESGTGAYEQYF. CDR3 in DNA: TGCGCCAGCAGCGGAGTGGAATCCGGGACAGGAGCCTACGAGCAGTACTTC.